This entry concerns a single T cell receptor beta chain. Its antigen is not known. One end of the junction varies from germline; a read error may be responsible. Germline CDR1 and CDR2: MNHEY and SVGAGI. The CDR3 loop spans 13 amino acids. The data derive from a study of PD-1 blockade in mismatch repair-deficient tumors. Notes on the study in general: Tumor-resident clones, often undetectable pretreatment in blood, expanded then contracted after pembrolizumab.

Mismatch repair deficiency was confirmed in all patients, by PCR or immunohistochemistry. Generated by immunoSEQ multiplex PCR, the TCRdb table keeps only in-frame clones and is missing some. The sample contains roughly 130,000 clones, almost 90% of which appear only once. This receptor was obtained from an adult with mismatch repair-deficient cancer. The chain employs TRBV6-5 and TRBJ2-7; D is ambiguous. The sample in question was peripheral blood, obtained approximately 73 weeks after starting pembrolizumab. CDR3 sequence: CASSYSPSSEQYF. In nucleotides, the CDR3 is TGTGCCAGCAGTTACAGCCCGTCCTCCGAGCAGTACTTC.